This passage covers 29 T cell receptor beta chains from one sample sequenced in a study of T cell changes during pregnancy in multiple sclerosis. Some clones are missing from TCRdb's copy, which holds only in-frame ones; the method was immunoSEQ multiplex PCR. The sample consists of 100,000 to 110,000 clones, around 92% of them appearing once. Specimen: peripheral blood, collected after pregnancy. These receptors were obtained from a female donor with multiple sclerosis, enrolled in a pregnancy study.

The chain combines TRBV5-6 with TRBJ2-3; weak D call: TRBD2 (6 bases). The CDR3 consists of 15 residues. The germline gives CDR1 SGHDT, CDR2 YYEEEE. V lost 0 bases and J lost 5, with 13 bases in between. Here the CDR3 reads CASSLGAGFGDTQYF. The CDR3 coding sequence is TGTGCCAGCAGCTTGGGAGCGGGCTTCGGAGATACGCAGTATTTT.

The genes are TRBV29-1 and TRBJ1-1; 8 nucleotides align to TRBD1. CDR3 length equals 13 residues. Per the germline V gene, CDR1 is SQVTM and CDR2 is ANQGSEA. J was trimmed by 0 bases and V by 5 bases; bases with no gene match: 2. The CDR3 DNA is TGCAGCGTTACCAGGGGGCTGAACACTGAAGCTTTCTTT. Translation gives CSVTRGLNTEAFF.

This chain joins TRBV19 and TRBJ1-2, with D unresolved. With 7 bases removed from V and 1 base from J, the gap between germline ends came to 13 bases. The germline V gene has CDR1 LNHDA and CDR2 SQIVND (reference sequence). The CDR3 is 14 residues long. CDR3 bases: TGTGCCAGTACGGGGTCAGTCGATAACTATGGCTACACCTTC. This encodes CASTGSVDNYGYTF.

This sequence joins TRBV2 and TRBJ2-7; D unclear. Germline CDR1 SNHLY, CDR2 FYNNEI. The CDR3 loop spans 15 amino acids. Trimming took off 8 bases at V and 0 bases at J, with 17 bases between the two ends. The CDR3 DNA sequence: TGTGCCAGCGAACTCCAGGCCACCCCCTCCTACGAGCAGTACTTC. Protein: CASELQATPSYEQYF.

The rearrangement uses TRBV6-5 and TRBJ2-2, with 12 bases fitting TRBD2. With 5 bases clipped from V and 8 bases from J, the junction kept 6 bases outside the gene matches. The V gene's germline CDR1 is MNHEY and CDR2 SVGAGI. The CDR3 runs to 15 residues. The CDR3, as DNA: TGTGCCAGCAGTGGACTAGCGGGGAATCGGGGGGAGCTGTTTTTT. Its translation is CASSGLAGNRGELFF.

The table lists this clone with a count of one. This chain links TRBV5-1 with TRBJ2-1; a weak D match, TRBD2 (5 bases). V lost 3 bases, J lost 4 bases, and 20 bases lay in between. CDR1 is SGHRS, CDR2 YFSETQ, per germline. The CDR3 sequence is 17 residues long. Written as DNA, the CDR3 is TGCGCCAGCAGCTGGAAACTCTCTAGCCCCGCATACAATGAGCAGTTCTTC. Translating it yields CASSWKLSSPAYNEQFF.

This chain joins TRBV7-6 and TRBJ1-6; a possible D gene is TRBD1 (6 bases). The CDR3 runs 15 residues. Trimming left V 3 bases short and J 9 bases short, with 15 bases between. Germline CDR1 SGHVS, CDR2 FNYEAQ. CDR3 amino acids: CASSFRDPRGSPLHF. The CDR3 nucleotides read TGTGCCAGCAGCTTCCGGGACCCCAGGGGTTCACCCCTCCACTTT. Complete variable domain (other parts from reference TRBV7-6 and TRBJ1-6): GAGVSQSPRYKVTKRGQDVALRCDPISGHVSLYWYRQALGQGPEFLTYFNYEAQQDKSGLPNDRFSAERPEGSISTLTIQRTEQRDSAMYRCASSFRDPRGSPLHFGNGTRLTVT.

This clone was recorded only once. The chain joins TRBV5-1 to TRBJ2-2; 8 bases are a match to TRBD2. The J segment lost 6 bases and the V segment lost 0 bases, leaving 10 bases of the junction unmatched. This CDR3 has 17 amino acids. The germline gives CDR1 SGHRS, CDR2 YFSETQ. The CDR3, as DNA: TGCGCCAGCAGCTTGGCCGCCCAGCGGGAGCCCCCCGGGGAGCTGTTTTTT. Its translation: CASSLAAQREPPGELFF.

This chain's CDR3 is CASRRREGLSTDTQYF. The CDR3 DNA reads as TGTGCTAGCAGACGGCGGGAGGGCCTTAGCACAGATACGCAGTATTTT. The rearrangement links TRBV12-5 to TRBJ2-3, with 9 nucleotides matching TRBD2. In germline, CDR1 is LGHNT, CDR2 FRNRAP. This CDR3 is 16 amino acids long. The V gene end was trimmed by 9 bases and the J gene end by 0 bases; junction bases not matched to a gene: 10. The entire variable domain, with the rest obtained from reference TRBV12-5 and TRBJ2-3, is as follows: DARVTQTPRHKVTEMGQEVTMRCQPILGHNTVFWYRQTMMQGLELLAYFRNRAPLDDSGMPKDRFSAEMPDATLATLKIQPSEPRDSAVYFCASRRREGLSTDTQYFGPGTRLTVL.

This chain joins TRBV27 and TRBJ1-6; TRBD1 agrees at 8 bases. CDR1 is MNHEY, CDR2 SMNVEV, per germline (reference sequence). The CDR3 length is 14 residues. V shed 6 bases and J 7 bases; nucleotides not matched to a gene: 5. The CDR3 loop is CASRRTGGNSPLHF. CDR3 coding DNA: TGTGCCAGCAGACGAACAGGGGGAAATTCACCCCTCCACTTT.

The table lists this clone with a count of one. V gene TRBV28 combines with J gene TRBJ1-1; D gene uncertain. V was trimmed by 3 bases and J by 3 bases, leaving 11 bases between them. Germline lookup yields CDR1 MDHEN and CDR2 SYDVKM. The CDR3 length is 14 residues. The CDR3 here is CASSLGVVYTEAFF. The CDR3 DNA follows: TGTGCCAGCAGTTTGGGCGTGGTATACACTGAAGCTTTCTTT.

The DNA for the CDR3 is TGTGCCAGCAGTGAAGCCGTACTACCAGGGGCCCTAAATCAGCCCCAGCATTTT. Amino acids: CASSEAVLPGALNQPQHF. The chain uses TRBV2 and TRBJ1-5; D possibly corresponds to TRBD1 (6 bases). Germline assignment: CDR1 SNHLY and CDR2 FYNNEI. The CDR3 is made up of 18 amino acids. V was shortened by 0 bases and J by 4 bases, with 19 bases between the two germline ends.

This sequence joins TRBV5-1 and TRBJ2-2; 9 nucleotides match TRBD2. The CDR3 covers 16 residues. The germline CDR1 and CDR2 sequences are SGHRS and YFSETQ. Trimming cost V 4 bases and J 3 bases; bases outside gene matches: 7. The CDR3 loop reads CASSRSGRPDTGELFF. DNA for the CDR3: TGCGCCAGCAGCAGAAGCGGGAGGCCGGACACCGGGGAGCTGTTTTTT.

The chain recombines TRBV10-2 with TRBJ2-3; the match to TRBD2 covers 7 bases. The length of the CDR3 is 14 residues. With 7 bases clipped from V and 6 bases from J, the junction kept 10 bases outside the gene matches. Germline V gene lookup returns CDR1 WSHSY and CDR2 SAAADI. In DNA, the CDR3 is TGCGCCAGCACTGGGGGAGGGGCCAGGGATACGCAGTATTTT. As protein: CASTGGGARDTQYF.

The genes are TRBV5-4 and TRBJ1-2; unclear D gene. Germline V gene data show CDR1 as SGHNT and CDR2 as YYREEE (reference sequence). CDR3 length equals 15 residues. Trimming cost V 0 bases and J 3 bases, with 12 bases left between them. CDR3 protein: CASSLGRVGDYGYTF. The CDR3 coding sequence is TGTGCCAGCAGCTTGGGGAGGGTTGGGGACTATGGCTACACCTTC.

The J gene is TRBJ1-1, the V gene TRBV27; a possible D gene is TRBD1 (5 bases). The CDR3 loop spans 14 amino acids. Germline V lookup: CDR1 MNHEY, CDR2 SMNVEV (reference sequence). Trimming removed 6 bases from V and 0 bases from J, with 11 bases in between. CDR3 sequence: CASSGRQMNTEAFF. CDR3 DNA: TGTGCCAGCAGCGGGAGACAGATGAACACTGAAGCTTTCTTT.

The chain joins TRBV7-8 to TRBJ2-7, with a weak D call TRBD1 (5 bases). With 0 bases removed from V and 0 bases from J, the gap between germline ends came to 12 bases. CDR3 length: 16 residues. Germline CDR1 reads SGHVS; CDR2 reads FQNEAQ. In nucleotides, the CDR3 is TGTGCCAGCAGCTTAGCGCTGTGGGGCACCTCCTACGAGCAGTACTTC. It translates to CASSLALWGTSYEQYF.

The chain employs TRBV10-2 and TRBJ1-5; 8 bases map to TRBD1. The CDR3 has 13 amino acids. J lost 4 bases, V lost 7 bases, and 3 bases had no gene match. The V gene's germline CDR1 is WSHSY and CDR2 SAAADI. In DNA, the CDR3 is TGCGCCAGCACAGGGGGCTCAAATCAGCCCCAGCATTTT. This codes for CASTGGSNQPQHF.

This rearrangement joins TRBV10-3 to TRBJ1-6, with a weak D call TRBD1 (6 bases). Germline lookup yields CDR1 ENHRY and CDR2 SYGVKD. The CDR3 spans 15 residues. Trimming cost V 5 bases and J 4 bases, with 12 bases left between them. DNA of the CDR3: TGTGCCATCAGTTATACCGGGACATATAATTCACCCCTCCACTTT. Protein sequence: CAISYTGTYNSPLHF.

The chain carries TRBV6-6 and TRBJ2-4; D might be TRBD2 (5 bases). V lost 2 bases and J 14 bases, leaving 10 bases between the germline ends. The CDR3 extends over 11 amino acids. Per germline, CDR1 MNHNY and CDR2 SVGAGI (reference sequence). CDR3 residues: CASSYEEAKYF. The CDR3 nucleotides are TGTGCCAGCAGTTACGAGGAGGCAAAGTACTTC.

The rearrangement uses TRBV10-3 and TRBJ1-1; TRBD1 matches 10 bases. The ends lost 6 bases at V and 7 bases at J; junction bases unmatched: 14. This CDR3 is 16 amino acids long. The V gene's germline CDR1 is ENHRY and CDR2 SYGVKD. For the CDR3, the DNA is TGTGCCATCAGCCCCCGGACAGGGGGTTTTGTCGATGAAGCTTTCTTT. This encodes CAISPRTGGFVDEAFF.

The V and J genes are TRBV2 and TRBJ2-1, with D tentatively TRBD1 (6 bases). The CDR3 covers 15 residues. Germline V CDR1 and CDR2: SNHLY, FYNNEI. The V gene lost 6 bases and the J gene lost 5 bases, with 17 bases spanning the gap. This CDR3 is CASRWGYRADNEQFF. The CDR3 DNA follows: TGTGCCAGCAGATGGGGTTACAGGGCCGACAATGAGCAGTTCTTC.

The chain combines TRBV29-1 with TRBJ2-5, with a tentative D call TRBD2 (5 bases). Trimming shortened V by 4 bases and J by 3 bases, and 9 bases separated the two germline ends. CDR3 size: 12 residues. Germline lookup yields CDR1 SQVTM and CDR2 ANQGSEA. The CDR3 region is CSVGTSEETQYF. The CDR3 DNA sequence: TGCAGCGTTGGGACTTCGGAAGAGACCCAGTACTTC.

This rearrangement joins TRBV28 to TRBJ2-5, with 8 bases fitting TRBD1. The CDR3 has 16 amino acids. The V gene end was trimmed by 3 bases and the J gene end by 1 base; junction bases not matched to a gene: 7. Germline V CDR1 and CDR2: MDHEN, SYDVKM. CDR3 nucleotides: TGTGCCAGCAGTTTGGACAGGGTTGGGGTCCAAGAGACCCAGTACTTC. Its protein product is CASSLDRVGVQETQYF.

DNA for the CDR3: TGTGCCAGTAGTATTGACAGACGCAACTACGAGCAGTACTTC. It specifies CASSIDRRNYEQYF. The V and J genes are TRBV19 and TRBJ2-7; D is possibly TRBD1 (5 bases). This CDR3 comprises 14 residues. The germline gives CDR1 LNHDA, CDR2 SQIVND (reference sequence). V shed 3 bases and J shed 3 bases, with 12 bases lying between them. The full variable domain, with the rest looked up from reference TRBV19 and TRBJ2-7, is DGGITQSPKYLFRKEGQNVTLSCEQNLNHDAMYWYRQDPGQGLRLIYYSQIVNDFQKGDIAEGYSVSREKKESFPLTVTSAQKNPTAFYLCASSIDRRNYEQYFGPGTRLTVT.

The chain employs TRBV7-2 and TRBJ2-3; 8 bases fit TRBD2. Germline CDR1 is SGHTA and CDR2 is FQGNSA. Trimming removed 5 bases from V and 4 bases from J; junction bases left unmatched: 8. The CDR3 is made up of 15 amino acids. DNA for the CDR3: TGTGCCAGCAGCCCGATGGGGACTAGGGCAGATACGCAGTATTTT. Its protein product is CASSPMGTRADTQYF.

The J gene is TRBJ1-4, the V gene TRBV6-1, with TRBD1 matching 7 bases. The germline CDR1 and CDR2 sequences are MNHNS and SASEGT. The trim removed 5 bases at V and 8 bases at J, leaving 8 bases unmatched. CDR3 size: 14 residues. CDR3 in amino acids: CASSSPGQKEKLFF. DNA for the CDR3: TGTGCCAGCAGTTCTCCGGGACAGAAAGAAAAACTGTTTTTT.

V usage is TRBV9 and J usage is TRBJ2-6, with D tentatively TRBD1 (5 bases). Germline-derived CDR1 and CDR2 are SGDLS and YYNGEE. The CDR3 sequence is 16 residues long. The V gene lost 0 bases and the J gene lost 2 bases, with 9 bases spanning the gap. The CDR3 region is CASSVEGSPGANVLTF. The CDR3 DNA reads as TGTGCCAGCAGCGTAGAGGGGTCTCCTGGGGCCAACGTCCTGACTTTC.

The V call is TRBV6-1, the J call TRBJ2-1; 9 nucleotides align to TRBD1. CDR1 MNHNS and CDR2 SASEGT come from the germline V gene. V lost 6 bases, J lost 8 bases, and 11 bases stayed unmatched. CDR3 length equals 15 residues. The CDR3 reads CASRDRDREGDEQFF. CDR3 nucleotide sequence: TGTGCCAGCAGGGACAGGGACAGGGAGGGAGATGAGCAGTTCTTC.